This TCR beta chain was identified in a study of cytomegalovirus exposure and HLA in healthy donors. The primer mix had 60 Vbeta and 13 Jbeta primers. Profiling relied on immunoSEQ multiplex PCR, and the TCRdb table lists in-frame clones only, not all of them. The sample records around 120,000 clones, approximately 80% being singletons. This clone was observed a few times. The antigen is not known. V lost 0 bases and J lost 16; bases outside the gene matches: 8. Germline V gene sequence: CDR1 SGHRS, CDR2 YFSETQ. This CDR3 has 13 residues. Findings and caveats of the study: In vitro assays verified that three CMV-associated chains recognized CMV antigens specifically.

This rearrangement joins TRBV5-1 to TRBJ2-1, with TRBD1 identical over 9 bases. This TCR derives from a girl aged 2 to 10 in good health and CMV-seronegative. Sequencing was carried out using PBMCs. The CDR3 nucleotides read TGCGCCAGCAGCTTGGCGAAGACAGGGGGTGACTTCTTC. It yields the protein CASSLAKTGGDFF.